A single T cell receptor beta chain is shown here with its context. Antigen unknown. The sample originates from a study of blood T cells in healthy people across ages. Next came a second PCR, run for about 7 to 12 cycles, which used a sample-barcoded 5' primer along with a J-beta primer mix. Via MiXCR, TCRdb re-called the 5' RACE reads, giving one row per CDR3 protein. The sample includes around 2 million distinct CDR3 sequences, 30% to 40% of them seen just once. Healthy individuals of Caucasian origin from Russia, aged about 6 to 95, served as donors. Notes on the study in general: There was no known CMV status for donors, so expanded clonotype changes were possibly confounded. Long-lived donors exceeded aged donors in naive CD4+ cells and diversity. Diversity of TCR beta correlated strongly with naive T cell percentage.

Trimming removed 0 bases from V and 5 bases from J, with 13 bases in between. Germline V gene lookup returns CDR1 LGHNA and CDR2 YSLEER. This CDR3 comprises 15 residues. The sequencing sample was made of blood. This chain uses TRBV4-3 with TRBJ2-5, with D unclear. The clonotype originates from a human donor in good health. CDR3 coding DNA: TGCGCCAGCAGCCAAGATTGGGATCAGTGGGAGACCCAGTACTTC. This gives the protein CASSQDWDQWETQYF.